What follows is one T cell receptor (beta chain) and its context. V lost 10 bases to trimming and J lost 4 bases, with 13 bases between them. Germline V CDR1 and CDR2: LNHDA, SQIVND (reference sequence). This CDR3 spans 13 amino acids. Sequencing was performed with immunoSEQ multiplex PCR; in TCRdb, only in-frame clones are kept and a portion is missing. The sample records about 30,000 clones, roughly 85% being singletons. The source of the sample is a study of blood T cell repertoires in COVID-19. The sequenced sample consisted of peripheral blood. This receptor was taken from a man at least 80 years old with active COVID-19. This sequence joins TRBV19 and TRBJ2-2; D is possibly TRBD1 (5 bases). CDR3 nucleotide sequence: TGTGCCACGGATAAACAGGTCACCGGGGAGCTGTTTTTT. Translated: CATDKQVTGELFF. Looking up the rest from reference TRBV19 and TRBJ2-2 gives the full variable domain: DGGITQSPKYLFRKEGQNVTLSCEQNLNHDAMYWYRQDPGQGLRLIYYSQIVNDFQKGDIAEGYSVSREKKESFPLTVTSAQKNPTAFYLCATDKQVTGELFFGEGSRLTVL.